This is a list of T cell receptor beta chains from one sample in a study of cytomegalovirus exposure and HLA in healthy donors. The repertoire was sequenced with immunoSEQ multiplex PCR; TCRdb's copy has only in-frame clones and lacks some. The data hold some 190,000 clones, with about 9% observed a single time. Sequencing used PBMCs. The source of these receptors is a woman between 25 and 40 years old in good health and CMV-seropositive. Each CDR3 is given with its conserved first and last residue. A D gene is named only where the DNA matches it firmly. Size is omitted from some rows. Given values are once, few, many or a class for expanded clones.

CDR3 protein: CAWSPGPNLNTEAFF
CDR3 DNA: TGTGCCTGGAGTCCTGGGCCTAATCTGAACACTGAAGCTTTCTTT
V gene: TRBV30
CDR3 length: 15
clone size: -
D gene: -
J gene: TRBJ1-1

CDR3 protein: CASSPPGGGLFFF
CDR3 DNA: TGTGCCAGCAGCCCCCCGGGAGGGGGACTCTTCTTCTTC
V gene: TRBV7-3
CDR3 length: 13
clone size: few
D gene: TRBD2
J gene: TRBJ2-1

CDR3 protein: CASSVTGRGDQRWTEAFF
CDR3 DNA: TGTGCCAGCAGTGTTACTGGGCGCGGGGATCAACGGTGGACTGAAGCTTTCTTT
V gene: TRBV6-1
CDR3 length: 18
clone size: few
D gene: -
J gene: TRBJ1-1

CDR3 protein: CATSQDRGRTGNTGELFF
CDR3 DNA: TGTGCCACCAGCCAAGACAGGGGACGAACCGGGAACACCGGGGAGCTGTTTTTT
V gene: TRBV15
CDR3 length: 18
clone size: -
D gene: TRBD1
J gene: TRBJ2-2

CDR3 protein: CASSPGGGLNTEAFF
CDR3 DNA: TGTGCCAGCAGCCCAGGAGGAGGACTCAACACTGAAGCTTTCTTT
V gene: TRBV7-9
CDR3 length: 15
clone size: few
D gene: -
J gene: TRBJ1-1

CDR3 protein: CASSEWTSEYNEQFF
CDR3 DNA: TGCGCCAGCAGTGAGTGGACTAGCGAATACAATGAGCAGTTCTTC
V gene: TRBV10-1
CDR3 length: 15
clone size: -
D gene: TRBD2
J gene: TRBJ2-1

CDR3 protein: CASSQDPGLDTYNEQFF
CDR3 DNA: TGTGCCAGCAGCCAAGACCCTGGACTAGATACTTACAATGAGCAGTTCTTC
V gene: TRBV4-2
CDR3 length: 17
clone size: -
D gene: TRBD2
J gene: TRBJ2-1

CDR3 protein: CASSLDYRVDYGYTF
CDR3 DNA: TGTGCCAGCAGCTTGGACTACAGGGTGGACTATGGCTACACCTTC
V gene: TRBV5-4
CDR3 length: 15
clone size: few
D gene: -
J gene: TRBJ1-2

CDR3 protein: CASRRSGYEQYF
CDR3 DNA: TGCGCCAGCAGAAGGAGCGGGTACGAGCAGTACTTC
V gene: TRBV23-1
CDR3 length: 12
clone size: -
D gene: -
J gene: TRBJ2-7

CDR3 protein: CASSFGTSYEQFF
CDR3 DNA: TGTGCCAGCAGCTTCGGGACTAGCTATGAGCAGTTCTTC
V gene: TRBV7-9
CDR3 length: 13
clone size: -
D gene: TRBD2
J gene: TRBJ2-1

CDR3 protein: CASSSPEAGSYNEQFF
CDR3 DNA: TGTGCCAGCAGTTCCCCAGAGGCGGGCTCCTACAATGAGCAGTTCTTC
V gene: TRBV6-5
CDR3 length: 16
clone size: few
D gene: -
J gene: TRBJ2-1

CDR3 protein: CASSQGLAGYEQYF
CDR3 DNA: TGCGCCAGCAGCCAAGGACTAGCGGGATACGAGCAGTACTTC
V gene: TRBV4-1
CDR3 length: 14
clone size: -
D gene: TRBD2
J gene: TRBJ2-7

CDR3 protein: CASSARTGLTEAFF
CDR3 DNA: TGTGCCAGCAGCGCCAGGACAGGCTTAACTGAAGCTTTCTTT
V gene: TRBV13
CDR3 length: 14
clone size: few
D gene: TRBD1
J gene: TRBJ1-1

CDR3 protein: CASSGLAGGVDEQFF
CDR3 DNA: TGTGCCAGCAGTGGACTAGCGGGAGGAGTGGATGAGCAGTTCTTC
V gene: TRBV27
CDR3 length: 15
clone size: -
D gene: TRBD2
J gene: TRBJ2-1

CDR3 protein: CAGSLTGIGTDTQYF
CDR3 DNA: TGTGCCGGCTCTCTGACAGGGATCGGCACAGATACGCAGTATTTT
V gene: TRBV30
CDR3 length: 15
clone size: -
D gene: TRBD1
J gene: TRBJ2-3

CDR3 protein: CASSVAGGGSYTF
CDR3 DNA: TGTGCCAGCAGCGTTGCAGGGGGCGGAAGCTACACCTTC
V gene: TRBV9
CDR3 length: 13
clone size: few
D gene: TRBD1
J gene: TRBJ1-2

CDR3 protein: CASSLKGGSSFSYEQYF
CDR3 DNA: TGTGCCAGCAGCTTAAAAGGCGGGAGTTCATTTTCTTACGAGCAGTACTTC
V gene: TRBV7-2
CDR3 length: 17
clone size: -
D gene: TRBD2
J gene: TRBJ2-7

CDR3 protein: CASSLATGGRSAETQYF
CDR3 DNA: TGTGCCAGCAGCTTGGCAACGGGCGGGAGGTCTGCCGAGACCCAGTACTTC
V gene: TRBV5-7
CDR3 length: 17
clone size: -
D gene: TRBD2
J gene: TRBJ2-5

CDR3 protein: CAVGDSQNTEAFF
CDR3 DNA: TGTGCCGTTGGGGACAGTCAGAACACTGAAGCTTTCTTT
V gene: TRBV10-3
CDR3 length: 13
clone size: -
D gene: TRBD1
J gene: TRBJ1-1

CDR3 protein: CASSAADRVYEQYF
CDR3 DNA: TGTGCCAGTAGTGCTGCGGACAGGGTCTACGAGCAGTACTTC
V gene: TRBV19
CDR3 length: 14
clone size: -
D gene: TRBD1
J gene: TRBJ2-7

CDR3 protein: CASSRLLQEEKLFF
CDR3 DNA: TGTGCCAGTAGTAGACTTCTACAGGAGGAAAAACTGTTTTTT
V gene: TRBV19
CDR3 length: 14
clone size: few
D gene: -
J gene: TRBJ1-4

CDR3 protein: CASSWDRRNTEAFF
CDR3 DNA: TGTGCCAGCAGTTGGGACAGGAGAAACACTGAAGCTTTCTTT
V gene: TRBV6-5
CDR3 length: 14
clone size: few
D gene: TRBD1
J gene: TRBJ1-1

CDR3 protein: CAWSGASESHF
CDR3 DNA: TGTGCCTGGAGTGGGGCCTCCGAGTCGCACTTC
V gene: TRBV30
CDR3 length: 11
clone size: few
D gene: -
J gene: TRBJ2-5

CDR3 protein: CATSRPLGGNTEAFF
CDR3 DNA: TGTGCCACCAGCAGACCCCTCGGGGGAAACACTGAAGCTTTCTTT
V gene: TRBV15
CDR3 length: 15
clone size: -
D gene: -
J gene: TRBJ1-1

CDR3 protein: CASSLRTPQETQYF
CDR3 DNA: TGTGCCAGCAGCTTAAGGACACCTCAAGAGACCCAGTACTTC
V gene: TRBV7-2
CDR3 length: 14
clone size: few
D gene: -
J gene: TRBJ2-5

CDR3 protein: CAWSVTGANEKLFF
CDR3 DNA: TGTGCCTGGAGTGTAACGGGAGCTAATGAAAAACTGTTTTTT
V gene: TRBV30
CDR3 length: 14
clone size: -
D gene: -
J gene: TRBJ1-4

CDR3 protein: CAWRNLAGGTYEQYF
CDR3 DNA: TGTGCCTGGAGGAATCTAGCGGGAGGTACATACGAGCAGTACTTC
V gene: TRBV30
CDR3 length: 15
clone size: -
D gene: TRBD2
J gene: TRBJ2-7

CDR3 protein: CASSQRGKTEAFF
CDR3 DNA: TGTGCCAGCAGCCAACGGGGGAAGACTGAAGCTTTCTTT
V gene: TRBV14
CDR3 length: 13
clone size: -
D gene: -
J gene: TRBJ1-1

CDR3 protein: CASSYSGVHSYEQYF
CDR3 DNA: TGTGCCAGCAGTTACTCAGGGGTTCACTCCTACGAGCAGTACTTC
V gene: TRBV6-5
CDR3 length: 15
clone size: few
D gene: -
J gene: TRBJ2-7

CDR3 protein: CASSRSRVSTDTQYF
CDR3 DNA: TGTGCCAGCAGCCGTTCGAGGGTTAGCACAGATACGCAGTATTTT
V gene: TRBV11-2
CDR3 length: 15
clone size: -
D gene: -
J gene: TRBJ2-3

CDR3 protein: CASSSTGRAYEQYF
CDR3 DNA: TGTGCCAGCAGCTCCACAGGCAGAGCCTACGAGCAGTACTTC
V gene: TRBV7-8
CDR3 length: 14
clone size: few
D gene: -
J gene: TRBJ2-7

CDR3 protein: CASSPWTENIQYF
CDR3 DNA: TGTGCCAGCTCACCCTGGACAGAAAACATTCAGTACTTC
V gene: TRBV18
CDR3 length: 13
clone size: -
D gene: -
J gene: TRBJ2-4

CDR3 protein: CASSPGRMNTGELFF
CDR3 DNA: TGTGCCAGCTCACCAGGGAGAATGAACACCGGGGAGCTGTTTTTT
V gene: TRBV18
CDR3 length: 15
clone size: -
D gene: -
J gene: TRBJ2-2

CDR3 protein: CASSLIPPGAGGYEQYF
CDR3 DNA: TGCGCCAGCAGCTTAATCCCACCGGGGGCAGGGGGCTACGAGCAGTACTTC
V gene: TRBV5-1
CDR3 length: 17
clone size: few
D gene: -
J gene: TRBJ2-7

CDR3 protein: CASSQDPRNEQFF
CDR3 DNA: TGTGCCAGCAGCCAAGATCCTAGAAATGAGCAGTTCTTC
V gene: TRBV14
CDR3 length: 13
clone size: -
D gene: -
J gene: TRBJ2-1

CDR3 protein: CASTGTGPLEAFF
CDR3 DNA: TGTGCCAGCACCGGGACAGGGCCCTTGGAAGCTTTCTTT
V gene: TRBV21-1
CDR3 length: 13
clone size: few
D gene: -
J gene: TRBJ1-1

CDR3 protein: CASSLGQGTGELFF
CDR3 DNA: TGTGCCAGCAGCTTGGGACAGGGCACCGGGGAGCTGTTTTTT
V gene: TRBV7-7
CDR3 length: 14
clone size: -
D gene: TRBD1
J gene: TRBJ2-2

CDR3 protein: CASSAESSSYNEQFF
CDR3 DNA: TGCGCCAGCAGCGCCGAATCTAGCTCCTACAATGAGCAGTTCTTC
V gene: TRBV5-1
CDR3 length: 15
clone size: -
D gene: -
J gene: TRBJ2-1

CDR3 protein: CASRGRDRPETQYF
CDR3 DNA: TGTGCCAGCAGGGGACGGGACAGACCAGAGACCCAGTACTTC
V gene: TRBV6-6
CDR3 length: 14
clone size: -
D gene: TRBD1
J gene: TRBJ2-5

CDR3 protein: CASSEMVAGGFYEQYF
CDR3 DNA: TGTGCCAGCAGTGAAATGGTAGCGGGAGGGTTCTACGAGCAGTACTTC
V gene: TRBV6-1
CDR3 length: 16
clone size: few
D gene: TRBD2
J gene: TRBJ2-7

CDR3 protein: CASPGLGSEGNTEAFF
CDR3 DNA: TGTGCCAGCCCTGGGTTAGGGAGTGAGGGGAACACTGAAGCTTTCTTT
V gene: TRBV28
CDR3 length: 16
clone size: -
D gene: -
J gene: TRBJ1-1

CDR3 protein: CASSDSKGGLAGLNNEQYF
CDR3 DNA: TGTGCCAGCAGTGACTCGAAGGGGGGACTAGCGGGGCTGAACAACGAGCAGTACTTC
V gene: TRBV6-4
CDR3 length: 19
clone size: -
D gene: TRBD2
J gene: TRBJ2-7